This T cell receptor (beta chain) was documented in a study of T cells in Graves' hyperthyroidism and ophthalmopathy. The study, taken as a whole, reports: Ophthalmopathy was distinguished from stable hyperthyroidism by 13 V-J signatures. Before onset, by a median of approximately 6.8 months, the model predicted ophthalmopathy.

RNA transcripts yielded amplified TCR beta CDR3 regions. In the first-round RT-PCR of the TCR CDR3, the HTBI primer set was used. TCRdb used MiXCR to reprocess the multiplex PCR reads, holding one entry per CDR3 protein. This sample carries 500,000 to 800,000 distinct CDR3 sequences, roughly 15% of them seen once, and the ten largest clones take approximately 12%. The CDR3 is 15 amino acids. Ophthalmopathy patients had moderate-to-severe active disease, CAS ≥3, NOSPECS ≥4, and disease duration under 3 months. Out of over 7.5 ml of fresh peripheral blood came the PBMCs. Ten or more counts support this clonotype. Antigen specificity is unknown.

The clonotype comes from a woman aged 45-60 years with Graves' ophthalmopathy. The V gene is TRBV3-2, the J gene TRBJ2-1; the D call TRBD2 from the table was never checked on the DNA. TRBV3-2 is flagged as a pseudogene. Sequenced: blood. The CDR3 DNA follows: TGTGCCAGCAGCCAAGATGAGGGGAGGGACAATGAGCAGTTCTTC. This translates into CASSQDEGRDNEQFF.